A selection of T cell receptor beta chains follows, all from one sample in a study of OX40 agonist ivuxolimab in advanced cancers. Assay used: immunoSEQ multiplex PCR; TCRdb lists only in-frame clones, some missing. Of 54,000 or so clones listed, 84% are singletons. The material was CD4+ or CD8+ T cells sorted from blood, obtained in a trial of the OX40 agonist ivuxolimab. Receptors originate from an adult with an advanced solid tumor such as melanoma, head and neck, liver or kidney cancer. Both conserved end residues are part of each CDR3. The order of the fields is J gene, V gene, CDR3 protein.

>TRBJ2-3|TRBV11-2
CASSLDLSTDTQYF
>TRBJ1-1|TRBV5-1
CASSLVSGSWNTEAFF
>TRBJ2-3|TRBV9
CASSAQGADTQYF
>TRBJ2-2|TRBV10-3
CAISTGDTGELFF
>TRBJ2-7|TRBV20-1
CSARTTYEQYF
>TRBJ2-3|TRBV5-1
CASGGQGARADTQYF
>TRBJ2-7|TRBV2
CASSEALREQYF
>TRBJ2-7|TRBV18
CASSPTQTSVEQYF
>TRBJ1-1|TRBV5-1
CASTSGHLANTEAFF
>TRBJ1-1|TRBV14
CASSQEAEAFF
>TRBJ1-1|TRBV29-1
CSGSHLMLDAFF
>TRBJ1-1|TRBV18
CASSPGTENTEAFF
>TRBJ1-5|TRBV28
CASSSSGRNQPQHF
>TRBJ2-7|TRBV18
CASSPGQSYEQYF
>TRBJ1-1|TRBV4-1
CASSQVSGGSTEAFF
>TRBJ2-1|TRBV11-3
CASSLTSGIGEQFF
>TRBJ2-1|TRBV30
CAWMHKTQNNEQFF
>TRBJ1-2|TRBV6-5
CASSPGQGKGYGYTF
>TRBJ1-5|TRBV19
CASQRDRGEPQHF
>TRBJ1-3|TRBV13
CASSLAGDSGNTIYF
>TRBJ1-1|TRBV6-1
CASSEEVSGVEAFF
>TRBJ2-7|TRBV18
CASSPQGTVSYEQYF
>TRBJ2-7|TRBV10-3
CAISDSGKTTSYEQYF
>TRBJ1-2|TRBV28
CASSPGGAYYGYTF
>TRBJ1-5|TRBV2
CASSVDSSLGPQHF
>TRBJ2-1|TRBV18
CASSPPSGRNYNEQFF
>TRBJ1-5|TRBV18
CASSPPGSSNQPQHF